The T cell receptor beta chain under discussion was sequenced for a study of T cells in Graves' hyperthyroidism and ophthalmopathy. Broader study findings: Ophthalmopathy and stable hyperthyroidism were told apart by a 13 V-J model. Ophthalmopathy, as predicted by the model, came a median roughly 6.8 months after the prediction. Most expanded thyroid clonotypes above 0.001 recurred in blood.

A note on this clonotype: What it recognizes is unknown.

It was RNA transcripts that yielded the amplified TCR beta CDR3 regions. HTBI primers were used for first-round RT-PCR of the TCR CDR3. TCRdb passed the multiplex PCR reads through MiXCR, listing each CDR3 protein once. Among roughly 98,000 distinct CDR3 sequences listed, roughly 39% were seen once. CDR1 is SQVTM and CDR2 is ANQGSEA in the germline V gene. CDR3 size: 14 residues. J gave up 4 bases and V 7 bases, and 11 bases lay outside the gene matches. The study enrolled patients aged 18 to 65 with newly diagnosed hyperthyroidism of under 2 months' duration. The J gene is TRBJ1-2, the V gene TRBV29-1; 8 nucleotides agree with TRBD1. Sequencing was performed on peripheral blood or thyroid tissue (not recorded which). The receptor's source is a woman younger than 45 with Graves' hyperthyroidism. CDR3 in DNA: TGCAGCGCTTCCCAGGGGGCAGTTGGCTATGGCTACACCTTC. The encoded protein is CSASQGAVGYGYTF.